The TCR beta chain under discussion was sequenced for a study of T cells in Graves' hyperthyroidism and ophthalmopathy. At the level of the study: Peripheral blood sampling occurred at initial diagnosis, before any treatment. General observations from the study: Among thyroid clonotypes expanded above 0.001, most also appeared in blood. Progression to ophthalmopathy was predicted a median of roughly 6.5 months early.

Amplified TCR beta CDR3 regions came from RNA transcripts. A first-round RT-PCR of the TCR CDR3 used the HTBI primer set. MiXCR, run by TCRdb on the multiplex PCR reads, gives a single entry per CDR3 protein. The table has about 530,000 distinct CDR3 sequences, about a sixth seen once. Germline CDR1 and CDR2: SNHLY and FYNNEI. The V end lost 4 bases, the J end lost 4 bases, and 8 bases lay between the germline ends. The CDR3 extends over 13 amino acids. This clonotype has a count of ten or more. The antigen remains undetermined. The chain combines TRBV2 with TRBJ1-5; the D is unclear. Specimen: blood. This receptor was identified in a woman aged 18-29 years with Graves' ophthalmopathy. The CDR3 loop is CASSGRWNQPQHF. DNA of the CDR3: TGTGCCAGCAGTGGGCGCTGGAATCAGCCCCAGCATTTT.